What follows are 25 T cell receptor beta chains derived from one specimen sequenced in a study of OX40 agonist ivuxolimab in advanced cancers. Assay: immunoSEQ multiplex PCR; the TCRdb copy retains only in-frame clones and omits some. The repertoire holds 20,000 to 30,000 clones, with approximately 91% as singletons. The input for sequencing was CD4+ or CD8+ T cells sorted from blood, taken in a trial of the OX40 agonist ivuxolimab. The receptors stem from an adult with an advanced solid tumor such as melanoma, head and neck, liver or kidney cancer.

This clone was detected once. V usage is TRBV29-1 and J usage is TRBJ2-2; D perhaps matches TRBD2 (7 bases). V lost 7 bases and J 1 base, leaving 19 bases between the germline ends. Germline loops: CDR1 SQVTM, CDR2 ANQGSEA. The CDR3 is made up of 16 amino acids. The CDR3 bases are TGCAGCGCTCGGGGGGCACCCCTTCTGAACACCGGGGAGCTGTTTTTT. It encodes CSARGAPLLNTGELFF.

The CDR3 sequence: CASSQLPGTGGHEQYF. In nucleotides, the CDR3 is TGTGCCAGCAGCCAACTTCCCGGGACAGGGGGCCACGAGCAGTACTTC. V gene TRBV4-2 combines with J gene TRBJ2-7; 12 positions agree with TRBD1. Germline trimming cut 2 bases from V and 5 bases from J; bases unmatched to any gene: 7. Germline V gives CDR1 LGHNA, CDR2 YNFKEQ. The CDR3 extends over 16 amino acids.

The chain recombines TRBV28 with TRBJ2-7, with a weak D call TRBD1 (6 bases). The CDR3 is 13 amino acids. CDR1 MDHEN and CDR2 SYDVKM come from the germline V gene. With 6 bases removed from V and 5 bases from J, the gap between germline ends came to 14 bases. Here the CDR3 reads CASRRLTGNEQYF. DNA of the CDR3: TGTGCCAGCAGACGACTTACAGGGAACGAGCAGTACTTC. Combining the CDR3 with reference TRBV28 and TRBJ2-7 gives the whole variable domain DVKVTQSSRYLVKRTGEKVFLECVQDMDHENMFWYRQDPGLGLRLIYFSYDVKMKEKGDIPEGYSVSREKKERFSLILESASTNQTSMYLCASRRLTGNEQYFGPGTRLTVT.

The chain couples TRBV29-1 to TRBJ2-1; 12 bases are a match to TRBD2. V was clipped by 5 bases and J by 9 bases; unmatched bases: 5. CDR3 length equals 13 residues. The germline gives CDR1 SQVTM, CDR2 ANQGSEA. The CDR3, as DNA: TGCAGCGTTCAGACTAGCGGGAGTGCTGAGCAGTTCTTC. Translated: CSVQTSGSAEQFF.

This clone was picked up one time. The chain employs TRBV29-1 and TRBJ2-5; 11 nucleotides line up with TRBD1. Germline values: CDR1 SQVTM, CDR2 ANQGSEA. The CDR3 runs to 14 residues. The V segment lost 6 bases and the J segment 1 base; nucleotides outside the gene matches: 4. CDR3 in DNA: TGCAGCGTACGGACAGGGGGCGGCCAAGAGACCCAGTACTTC. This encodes CSVRTGGGQETQYF.

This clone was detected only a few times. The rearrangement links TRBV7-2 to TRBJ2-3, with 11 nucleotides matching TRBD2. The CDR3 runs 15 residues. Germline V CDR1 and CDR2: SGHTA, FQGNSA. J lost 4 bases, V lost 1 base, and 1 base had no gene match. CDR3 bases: TGTGCCAGCAGCTTAGTAGCGGGGGGGGCAGATACGCAGTATTTT. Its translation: CASSLVAGGADTQYF.

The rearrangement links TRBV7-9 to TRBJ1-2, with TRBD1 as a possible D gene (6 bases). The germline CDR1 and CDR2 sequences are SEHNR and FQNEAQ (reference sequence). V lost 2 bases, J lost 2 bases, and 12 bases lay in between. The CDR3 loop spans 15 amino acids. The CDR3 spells CASSLTWGQNYGYTF. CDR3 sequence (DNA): TGTGCCAGCAGCTTAACGTGGGGGCAGAACTATGGCTACACCTTC. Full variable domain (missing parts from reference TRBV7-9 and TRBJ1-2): DTGVSQNPRHKITKRGQNVTFRCDPISEHNRLYWYRQTLGQGPEFLTYFQNEAQLEKSRLLSDRFSAERPKGSFSTLEIQRTEQGDSAMYLCASSLTWGQNYGYTFGSGTRLTVV.

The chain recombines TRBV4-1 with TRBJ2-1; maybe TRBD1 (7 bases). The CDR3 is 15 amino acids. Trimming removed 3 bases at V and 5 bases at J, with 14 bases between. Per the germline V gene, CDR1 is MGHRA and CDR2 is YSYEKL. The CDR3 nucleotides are TGCGCCAGCAGCCACGGCGGGACAGTAAACAATGAGCAGTTCTTC. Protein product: CASSHGGTVNNEQFF.

CDR3 coding DNA: TGTGCCTGGAGTTGGCCTAGCCCGCCGAAGAACACCGGGGAGCTGTTTTTT. Protein: CAWSWPSPPKNTGELFF. J is TRBJ2-2 and V is TRBV30, with a tentative D call TRBD2 (5 bases). The V end was cut by 2 bases, the J end by 1 base, with 17 bases between. Germline V gives CDR1 GTSNPN, CDR2 SVGIG (reference sequence). This CDR3 is built from 17 residues. The full variable domain, completed using reference TRBV30 and TRBJ2-2, is SQTIHQWPATLVQPVGSPLSLECTVEGTSNPNLYWYRQAAGRGLQLLFYSVGIGQISSEVPQNLSASRPQDRQFILSSKKLLLSDSGFYLCAWSWPSPPKNTGELFFGEGSRLTVL.

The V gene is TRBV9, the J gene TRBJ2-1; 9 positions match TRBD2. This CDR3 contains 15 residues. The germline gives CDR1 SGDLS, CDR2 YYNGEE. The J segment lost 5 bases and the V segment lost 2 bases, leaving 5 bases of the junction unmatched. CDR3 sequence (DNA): TGTGCCAGCAGCGTTCCAGCGGGAGGACACAATGAGCAGTTCTTC. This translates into CASSVPAGGHNEQFF. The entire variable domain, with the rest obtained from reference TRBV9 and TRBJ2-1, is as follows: DSGVTQTPKHLITATGQRVTLRCSPRSGDLSVYWYQQSLDQGLQFLIQYYNGEERAKGNILERFSAQQFPDLHSELNLSSLELGDSALYFCASSVPAGGHNEQFFGPGTRLTVL.

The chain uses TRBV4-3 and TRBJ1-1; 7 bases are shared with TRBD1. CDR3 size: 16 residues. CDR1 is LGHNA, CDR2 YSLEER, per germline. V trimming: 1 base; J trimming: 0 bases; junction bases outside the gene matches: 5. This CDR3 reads CASSQATTGMNTEAFF. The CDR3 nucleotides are TGCGCCAGCAGCCAAGCTACGACAGGGATGAACACTGAAGCTTTCTTT.

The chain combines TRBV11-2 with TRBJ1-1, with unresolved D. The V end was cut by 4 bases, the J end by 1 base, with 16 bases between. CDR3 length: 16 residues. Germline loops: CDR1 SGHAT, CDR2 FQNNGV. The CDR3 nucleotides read TGTGCCAGCAGCTCTCTCTCTTTGCTGGAGAACACTGAAGCTTTCTTT. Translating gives CASSSLSLLENTEAFF.

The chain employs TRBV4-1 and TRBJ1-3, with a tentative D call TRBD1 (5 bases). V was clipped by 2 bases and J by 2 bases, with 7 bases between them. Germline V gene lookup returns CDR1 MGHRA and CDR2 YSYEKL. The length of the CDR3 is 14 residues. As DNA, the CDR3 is TGCGCCAGCAGCCAACCAGGGACTGGAAACACCATATATTTT. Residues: CASSQPGTGNTIYF.

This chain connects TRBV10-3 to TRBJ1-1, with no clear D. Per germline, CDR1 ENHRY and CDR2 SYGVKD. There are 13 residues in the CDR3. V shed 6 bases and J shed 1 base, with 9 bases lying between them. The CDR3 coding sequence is TGTGCCATCAGCCGAGAAGAGAACACTGAAGCTTTCTTT. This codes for CAISREENTEAFF.

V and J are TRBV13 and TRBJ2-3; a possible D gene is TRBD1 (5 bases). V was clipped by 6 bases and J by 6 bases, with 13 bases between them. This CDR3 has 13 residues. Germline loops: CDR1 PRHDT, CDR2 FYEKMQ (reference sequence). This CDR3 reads CASRKTGTDTQYF. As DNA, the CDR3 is TGTGCCAGCAGGAAAACAGGTACCGATACGCAGTATTTT.

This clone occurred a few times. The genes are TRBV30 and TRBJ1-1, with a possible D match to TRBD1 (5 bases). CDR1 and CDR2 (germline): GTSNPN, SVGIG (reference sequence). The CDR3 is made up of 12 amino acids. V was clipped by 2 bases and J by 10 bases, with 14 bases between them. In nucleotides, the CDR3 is TGTGCCTGGAGTAATTCGGGACTTTCAGCTTTCTTT. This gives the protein CAWSNSGLSAFF.

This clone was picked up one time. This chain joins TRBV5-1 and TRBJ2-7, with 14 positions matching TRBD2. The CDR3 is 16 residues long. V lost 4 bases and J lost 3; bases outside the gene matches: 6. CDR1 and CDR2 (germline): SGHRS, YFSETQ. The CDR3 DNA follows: TGCGCCAGCAGCGAAAGACTAGCGGGGGGGAGCTACGAGCAGTACTTC. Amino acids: CASSERLAGGSYEQYF.

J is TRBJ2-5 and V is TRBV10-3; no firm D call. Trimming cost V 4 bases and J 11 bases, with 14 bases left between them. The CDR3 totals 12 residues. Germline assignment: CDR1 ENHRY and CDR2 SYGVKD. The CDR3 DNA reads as TGTGCCATCAGTGCGGCAGGAGAGGAGCAGTACTTC. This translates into CAISAAGEEQYF.

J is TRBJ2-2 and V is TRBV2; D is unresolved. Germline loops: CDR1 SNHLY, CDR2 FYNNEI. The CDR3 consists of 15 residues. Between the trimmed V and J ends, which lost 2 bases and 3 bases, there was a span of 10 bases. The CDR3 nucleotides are TGTGCCAGCAGTGAACGTGGGCGAGACACCGGGGAGCTGTTTTTT. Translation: CASSERGRDTGELFF.

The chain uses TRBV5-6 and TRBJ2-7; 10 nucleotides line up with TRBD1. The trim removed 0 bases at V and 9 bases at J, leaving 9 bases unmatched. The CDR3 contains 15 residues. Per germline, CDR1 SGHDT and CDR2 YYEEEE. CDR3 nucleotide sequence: TGTGCCAGCAGCTTGGGGGGGACAGGGGCTATAGGGCAGTACTTC. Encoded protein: CASSLGGTGAIGQYF.

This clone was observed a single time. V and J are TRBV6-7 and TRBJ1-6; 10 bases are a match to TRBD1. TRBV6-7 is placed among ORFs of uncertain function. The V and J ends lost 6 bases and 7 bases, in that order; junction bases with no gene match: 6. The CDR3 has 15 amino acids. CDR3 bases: TGTGCCAGCAGGGATGACAGGGGGCTGAATTCACCCCTCCACTTT. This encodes CASRDDRGLNSPLHF.

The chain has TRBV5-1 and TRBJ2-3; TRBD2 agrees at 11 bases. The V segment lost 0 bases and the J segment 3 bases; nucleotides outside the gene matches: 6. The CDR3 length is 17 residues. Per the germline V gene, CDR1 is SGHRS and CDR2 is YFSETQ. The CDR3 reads CASSLELAGVGTDTQYF. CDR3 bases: TGCGCCAGCAGCTTGGAACTAGCGGGAGTGGGGACAGATACGCAGTATTTT.

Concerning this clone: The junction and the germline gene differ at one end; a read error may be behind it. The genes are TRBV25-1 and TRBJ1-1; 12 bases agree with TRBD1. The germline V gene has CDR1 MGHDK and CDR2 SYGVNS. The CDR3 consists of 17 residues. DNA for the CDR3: TGTGCCAGCGGTGACAAACCGGGACAGGGGGCGGACACTGAAGCTTTCTTT. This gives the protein CASGDKPGQGADTEAFF.

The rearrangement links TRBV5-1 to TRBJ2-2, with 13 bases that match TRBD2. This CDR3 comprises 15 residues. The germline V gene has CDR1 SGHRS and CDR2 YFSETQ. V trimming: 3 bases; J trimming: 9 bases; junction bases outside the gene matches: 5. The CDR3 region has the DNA TGCGCCAGCAGCTCGGGACTAGCGGGAAACTGGGAGCTGTTTTTT. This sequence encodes CASSSGLAGNWELFF. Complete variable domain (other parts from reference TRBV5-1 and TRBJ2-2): KAGVTQTPRYLIKTRGQQVTLSCSPISGHRSVSWYQQTPGQGLQFLFEYFSETQRNKGNFPGRFSGRQFSNSRSEMNVSTLELGDSALYLCASSSGLAGNWELFFGEGSRLTVL.

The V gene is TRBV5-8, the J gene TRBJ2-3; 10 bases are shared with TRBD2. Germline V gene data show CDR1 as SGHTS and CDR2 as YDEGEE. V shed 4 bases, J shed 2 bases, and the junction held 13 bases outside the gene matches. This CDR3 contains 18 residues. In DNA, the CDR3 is TGTGCCAGCAGCCCTGAGGGTCTAGCGGGGGATTACACAGATACGCAGTATTTT. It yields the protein CASSPEGLAGDYTDTQYF.